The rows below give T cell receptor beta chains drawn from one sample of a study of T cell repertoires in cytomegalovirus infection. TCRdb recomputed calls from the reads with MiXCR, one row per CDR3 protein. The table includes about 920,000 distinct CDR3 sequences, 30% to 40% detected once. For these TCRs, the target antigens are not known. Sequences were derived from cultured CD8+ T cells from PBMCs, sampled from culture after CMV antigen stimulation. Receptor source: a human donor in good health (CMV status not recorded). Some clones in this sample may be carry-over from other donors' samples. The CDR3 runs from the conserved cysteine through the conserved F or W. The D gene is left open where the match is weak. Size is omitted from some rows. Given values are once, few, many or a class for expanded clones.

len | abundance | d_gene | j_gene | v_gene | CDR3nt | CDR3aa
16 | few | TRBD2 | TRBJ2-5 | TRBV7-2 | TGTGCCAGCAGCCTAGACCCGGGACTAGCGGGAGAGACCCAGTACTTC | CASSLDPGLAGETQYF
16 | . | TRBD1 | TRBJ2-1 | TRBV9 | TGTGCCAGCAGCGTCAAGGACAGGGGGCATTGGATCGAGCAGTTCTTC | CASSVKDRGHWIEQFF
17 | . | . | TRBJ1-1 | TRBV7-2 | TGTGCCAGCAGCTTAGCGCGGCAGTTGATGGGGAACACTGAAGCTTTCTTT | CASSLARQLMGNTEAFF
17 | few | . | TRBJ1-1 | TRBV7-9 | TGTGCCAGCAGTCCAAGGGGGGGGATCTATATGAACACTGAAGCTTTCTTT | CASSPRGGIYMNTEAFF
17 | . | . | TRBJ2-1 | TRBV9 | TGTGCCAGCAGCGTAGACGGTGGGGGTTCAGGGGCGGGTGAGCAGTTCTTC | CASSVDGGGSGAGEQFF
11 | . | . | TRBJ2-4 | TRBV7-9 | TGTGCCAGCAGTTACCAGGGACTTCAGTACTTC | CASSYQGLQYF
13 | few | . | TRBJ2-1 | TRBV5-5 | TGTGCCAGCAGCTGGGGGGAACCCGGGGAGCAGTTCTTC | CASSWGEPGEQFF
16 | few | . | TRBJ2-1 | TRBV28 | TGTGCCAGCTCCTTGCCGGGTCCTAGCTCCTACAATGAGCAGTTCTTC | CASSLPGPSSYNEQFF
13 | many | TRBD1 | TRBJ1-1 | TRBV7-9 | TGTGCCAGCAGCTCGACAGGGTACACTGAAGCTTTCTTT | CASSSTGYTEAFF
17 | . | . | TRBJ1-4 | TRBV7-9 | TGTGCCAGCAGCTTAGGATTAGGGCCCGCAACTAATGAAAAACTGTTTTTT | CASSLGLGPATNEKLFF
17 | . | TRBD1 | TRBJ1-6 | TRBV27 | TGTGCCAGCAGCCCAGATGGAGGGGGCTTGTTTAATTCACCCCTCCACTTT | CASSPDGGGLFNSPLHF
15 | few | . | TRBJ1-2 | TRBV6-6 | TGTGCCAGCAGTTACTCGACAAATACAGCCTATGGCTACACCTTC | CASSYSTNTAYGYTF
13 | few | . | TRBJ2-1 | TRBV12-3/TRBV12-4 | TGTGCCACCTCAGGGACCGGAACGGATGAGCAGTTCTTC | CATSGTGTDEQFF
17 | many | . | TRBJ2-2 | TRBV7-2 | TGTGCCAGCAGCTTAGTAGGGGTGCAGACGAGCACCGGGGAGCTGTTTTTT | CASSLVGVQTSTGELFF
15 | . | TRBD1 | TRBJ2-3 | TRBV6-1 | TGTGCCAGCAGTGTCAGACCGACAGGGCCAGATACGCAGTATTTT | CASSVRPTGPDTQYF
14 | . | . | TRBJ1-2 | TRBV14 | TGTGCCAGCAGCCAAGTTCAGGGGTACCATGGCTACACCTTC | CASSQVQGYHGYTF
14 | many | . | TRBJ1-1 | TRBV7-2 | TGTGCCAGCAGCCTTAAAGGCACGAACACTGAAGCTTTCTTT | CASSLKGTNTEAFF
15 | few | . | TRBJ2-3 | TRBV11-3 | TGTGCCAGCAGCTCCGTCCACAGTTACACAGATACGCAGTATTTT | CASSSVHSYTDTQYF
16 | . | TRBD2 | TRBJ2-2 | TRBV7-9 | TGTGCCAGCAGCTTAGCAGGGCGCGGGGGCACCGGGGAGCTGTTTTTT | CASSLAGRGGTGELFF
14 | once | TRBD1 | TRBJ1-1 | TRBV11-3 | TGTGCCAGCAGCTTTAACAGGGGGCTGTGCGGAGCTTTCTTT | CASSFNRGLCGAFF
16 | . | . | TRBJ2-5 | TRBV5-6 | TGTGCCAGCAGCTTGTTGGGGGCGAGAGGTGTGGAGACCCAGTACTTC | CASSLLGARGVETQYF
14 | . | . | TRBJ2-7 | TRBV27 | TGTGCCAGCAGTCTACCGGGACTCAACTACGAGCAGTACTTC | CASSLPGLNYEQYF
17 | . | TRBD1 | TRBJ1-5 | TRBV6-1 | TGTGCCAGCAGCCGGGACAGGGGACCGCGGAGCAATCAGCCCCAGCATTTT | CASSRDRGPRSNQPQHF
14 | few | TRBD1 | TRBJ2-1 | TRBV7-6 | TGTGCCAGCAGCCCCGGACAGGAGTGGAATGAGCAGTTCTTC | CASSPGQEWNEQFF
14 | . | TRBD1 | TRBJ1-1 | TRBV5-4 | TGTGCCAGCAGCTGGGGACAGGGTGGCCTTGAAGCTTTCTTT | CASSWGQGGLEAFF
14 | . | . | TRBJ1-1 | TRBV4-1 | TGCGCCAGCAGCCAAGTACTCGGGGACACTGAAGCTTTCTTT | CASSQVLGDTEAFF
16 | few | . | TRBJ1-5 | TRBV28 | TGTGCCAGCAGTTTATATTCGGGGGCTGCCGGACAGCCCCAGCATTTT | CASSLYSGAAGQPQHF
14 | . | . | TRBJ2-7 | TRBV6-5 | TGTGCCAGCAGTTACGGACGGGGGTCCTACGAGCAGTACTTC | CASSYGRGSYEQYF
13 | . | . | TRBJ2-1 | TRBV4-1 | TGCGCCAGCAGCTTTCGGGCCGGTTATGAGCAGTTCTTC | CASSFRAGYEQFF
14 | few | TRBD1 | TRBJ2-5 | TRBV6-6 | TGTGCCAGCAGCTTTAGGACAGGAAAAGAGACCCAGTACTTC | CASSFRTGKETQYF
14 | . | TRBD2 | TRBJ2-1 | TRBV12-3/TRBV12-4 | TGTGCCAGCAGTTCGACTAGCGGGGGGGCCGAGGGGTTCTTC | CASSSTSGGAEGFF
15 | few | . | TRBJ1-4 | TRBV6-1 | TGTGCCAGCAGTATCCGACAGACAGCAAATGAAAAACTGTTTTTT | CASSIRQTANEKLFF
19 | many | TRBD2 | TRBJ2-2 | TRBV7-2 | TGTGCCAGCAGCTTAGTGGGCCTAGCGGGGACGCGGGGCACCGGGGAGCTGTTTTTT | CASSLVGLAGTRGTGELFF
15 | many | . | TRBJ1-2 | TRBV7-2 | TGTGCCAGCAGCAGTTCTGGGACGATAAACTATGGCTACACCTTC | CASSSSGTINYGYTF
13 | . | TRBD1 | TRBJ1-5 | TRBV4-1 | TGCGCCAGCAGCCAAGAGGGGGACAGACTCCGGCATTTT | CASSQEGDRLRHF
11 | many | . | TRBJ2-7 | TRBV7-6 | TGTGCCAGCAGCTTAAACAACGAGCAGTACTTC | CASSLNNEQYF
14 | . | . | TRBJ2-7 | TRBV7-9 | TGTGCCAGCAGCCCCGGTAAAAGGTCCTACGAGCAGTACTTC | CASSPGKRSYEQYF
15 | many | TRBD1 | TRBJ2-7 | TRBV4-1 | TGCGCCAGCAGCCATTTTAAACAGGGGGACTACGAGCAGTACTTC | CASSHFKQGDYEQYF
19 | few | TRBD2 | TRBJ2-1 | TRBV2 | TGTGCCAGCAGCGAAGGGCGACGGACTAGCGGGGGGGTCTACAATGAGCAGTTCTTC | CASSEGRRTSGGVYNEQFF
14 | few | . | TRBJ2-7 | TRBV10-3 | TGTGCCATCAGTTCTACACTGGAAACCTACGAGCAGTACTTC | CAISSTLETYEQYF
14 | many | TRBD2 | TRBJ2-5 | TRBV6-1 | TGTGCCAGCAGAGGGGCGGGGGGGCGAGAGACCCAGTACTTC | CASRGAGGRETQYF
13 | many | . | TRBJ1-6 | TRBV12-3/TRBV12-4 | TGTGCCAGCAGCCCCGGACAGAGGGCACCCCTCCACTTT | CASSPGQRAPLHF